The 31 T cell receptor beta chains reported below all come from one sample, sequenced in a study of T cells in localized non-small cell lung cancer. Using immunoSEQ multiplex PCR, the repertoire was profiled, and TCRdb retains in-frame clones only, with some absent. The table records some 50,000 clones, 70% to 90% of them present only once. Sequencing used PBMCs, obtained before any cancer treatment. These receptors came from a female donor with stage II lung adenocarcinoma.

The chain employs TRBV5-1 and TRBJ2-7; TRBD1 matches 7 bases. The CDR3 is made up of 15 amino acids. With 2 bases clipped from V and 1 base from J, the junction kept 6 bases outside the gene matches. Germline V gene sequence: CDR1 SGHRS, CDR2 YFSETQ. The CDR3 here is CASSFRSGQSYEQYF. The CDR3 region has the DNA TGCGCCAGCAGCTTCCGATCGGGACAGTCCTACGAGCAGTACTTC.

This chain connects TRBV4-1 to TRBJ2-1, with TRBD2 identical over 7 bases. CDR3 length: 14 residues. The germline CDR1 and CDR2 sequences are MGHRA and YSYEKL. With 1 base clipped from V and 9 bases from J, the junction kept 6 bases outside the gene matches. The DNA of the CDR3 is TGCGCCAGCAGCCAAGTGCTAGCGGCGAGTGAGCAGTTCTTC. Translation gives CASSQVLAASEQFF.

This chain connects TRBV9 to TRBJ2-1, with unresolved D. Germline CDR1 SGDLS, CDR2 YYNGEE. The CDR3 length is 12 residues. Deletions cut 0 bases from V and 13 bases from J, with 11 bases between. In nucleotides, the CDR3 is TGTGCCAGCAGCGTAGACCATAGAGGTCAGTTCTTC. Translating gives CASSVDHRGQFF.

This clone was recorded only once. The rearrangement uses TRBV2 and TRBJ1-2; 7 nucleotides match TRBD1. The ends lost 1 base at V and 9 bases at J; junction bases unmatched: 11. CDR3 size: 15 residues. Germline values: CDR1 SNHLY, CDR2 FYNNEI. CDR3 in amino acids: CASSEGWGQSMSYTF. The DNA of the CDR3 is TGTGCCAGCAGTGAAGGCTGGGGACAGTCTATGAGCTACACCTTC.

The rearrangement links TRBV5-1 to TRBJ2-3; 8 bases are a match to TRBD1. Germline V gene data show CDR1 as SGHRS and CDR2 as YFSETQ. Unmatched junction bases numbered 6, after V lost 3 bases and J lost 6 bases. The CDR3 length is 14 residues. The CDR3 sequence: CASSSGQGSDTQYF. CDR3 DNA: TGCGCCAGCAGCTCCGGACAGGGAAGCGATACGCAGTATTTT.

This rearrangement joins TRBV5-6 to TRBJ2-3; 9 nucleotides agree with TRBD1. Germline CDR1 reads SGHDT; CDR2 reads YYEEEE. CDR3 length: 16 amino acids. V lost 7 bases, J lost 0 bases, and 9 bases stayed unmatched. CDR3 nucleotide sequence: TGTGCCAGCGAACTCTCCGGGACAGGGAGCACAGATACGCAGTATTTT. This codes for CASELSGTGSTDTQYF.

The V gene is TRBV5-4, the J gene TRBJ1-3; D might be TRBD1 (5 bases). The V end lost 4 bases, the J end lost 4 bases, and 12 bases lay between the germline ends. CDR1 SGHNT and CDR2 YYREEE come from the germline V gene (reference sequence). The CDR3 runs to 14 residues. CDR3 sequence reads: CASSVWGLGNTIYF. The CDR3 region has the DNA TGTGCCAGCAGCGTCTGGGGCCTCGGAAACACCATATATTTT.

The J gene is TRBJ2-7, the V gene TRBV27, with D possibly being TRBD1 (5 bases). The CDR3 is 14 amino acids. With 6 bases removed from V and 0 bases from J, the gap between germline ends came to 12 bases. The germline CDR1 and CDR2 sequences are MNHEY and SMNVEV (reference sequence). This CDR3 is CASSRKDTSYEQYF. CDR3 DNA: TGTGCCAGCAGCCGAAAGGACACCTCCTACGAGCAGTACTTC.

V and J are TRBV29-1 and TRBJ2-1; 12 bases agree with TRBD2. This CDR3 spans 14 amino acids. V dropped 6 bases and J dropped 3; count of bases not matched to a gene: 3. Germline CDR1 SQVTM, CDR2 ANQGSEA. The CDR3 loop reads CSVLTSGGYNEQFF. The CDR3 DNA reads TGCAGCGTGCTGACTAGCGGGGGCTACAATGAGCAGTTCTTC.

CDR3 residues: CASSSRMEGNQPQHF. The CDR3 DNA follows: TGTGCCAGCAGTTCCCGGATGGAGGGCAATCAGCCCCAGCATTTT. This chain joins TRBV27 and TRBJ1-5; no reliable D call. Germline CDR1 MNHEY, CDR2 SMNVEV (reference sequence). Trimming cost V 4 bases and J 2 bases, with 12 bases left between them. This CDR3 spans 15 amino acids.

On this clone itself: The same CDR3 is also encoded by other DNA sequences in this sample. The chain joins TRBV18 to TRBJ1-1; 8 positions agree with TRBD1. Germline CDR1 reads KGHSH; CDR2 reads LQKENI. The trim removed 2 bases at V and 3 bases at J, leaving 2 bases unmatched. This CDR3 is 14 amino acids long. CDR3 amino acids: CASSPTGGDTEAFF. In DNA, the CDR3 is TGTGCCAGCTCACCAACAGGGGGGGACACTGAAGCTTTCTTT.

CDR3 bases: TGTGCCAGCAGCTTAGGGTGGGGCAAGGGAGAGACCCAGTACTTC. Its translation is CASSLGWGKGETQYF. The V gene is TRBV7-2, the J gene TRBJ2-5; D is possibly TRBD1 (5 bases). V lost 1 base to trimming and J lost 4 bases, with 13 bases between them. The CDR3 sequence is 15 residues long. Germline V gene lookup returns CDR1 SGHTA and CDR2 FQGNSA.

This clone was detected only once. The rearrangement links TRBV5-1 to TRBJ2-5; 7 bases are shared with TRBD2. Germline V gene lookup returns CDR1 SGHRS and CDR2 YFSETQ. The V segment lost 7 bases and the J segment 1 base; nucleotides outside the gene matches: 10. This CDR3 spans 15 amino acids. The DNA for the CDR3 is TGCGCCAGCCAGGGCGGGGGTATCCTCCAAGAGACCCAGTACTTC. Translated: CASQGGGILQETQYF.

The chain recombines TRBV5-1 with TRBJ2-1; 10 bases line up with TRBD2. CDR3 length: 14 residues. Germline CDR1 and CDR2: SGHRS and YFSETQ. Germline trimming cut 6 bases from V and 5 bases from J; bases unmatched to any gene: 5. The CDR3 nucleotides read TGCGCCAGCAAAACTAGCGGGACTAACAATGAGCAGTTCTTC. Protein: CASKTSGTNNEQFF.

The J gene is TRBJ2-7, the V gene TRBV6-5, with 7 bases lining up with TRBD1. The germline CDR1 and CDR2 sequences are MNHEY and SVGAGI. This CDR3 is 15 amino acids long. V lost 6 bases and J lost 2; bases outside the gene matches: 10. CDR3 loop: CASSRDRELAYEQYF. In nucleotides, the CDR3 is TGTGCCAGCAGCCGTGACAGGGAACTAGCCTACGAGCAGTACTTC.

This chain joins TRBV2 and TRBJ1-5; D is possibly TRBD1 (6 bases). The CDR3 length is 15 residues. Germline V gene data show CDR1 as SNHLY and CDR2 as FYNNEI. V lost 6 bases and J lost 3, with 15 bases in between. The CDR3 loop is CASRPQGRANQPQHF. CDR3 nucleotide sequence: TGTGCCAGCAGGCCCCAGGGGAGGGCCAATCAGCCCCAGCATTTT. The full variable domain, in which reference TRBV2 and TRBJ1-5 provide the parts outside the CDR3, is EPEVTQTPSHQVTQMGQEVILRCVPISNHLYFYWYRQILGQKVEFLVSFYNNEISEKSEIFDDQFSVERPDGSNFTLKIRSTKLEDSAMYFCASRPQGRANQPQHFGDGTRLSIL.

This chain uses TRBV2 with TRBJ1-5; TRBD1 matches 10 bases. The CDR3 is 15 amino acids. V lost 4 bases, J lost 4 bases, and 4 bases stayed unmatched. The germline CDR1 and CDR2 sequences are SNHLY and FYNNEI. This chain's CDR3 is CASSVGDRGNQPQHF. CDR3 bases: TGTGCCAGCAGTGTCGGGGACAGGGGTAATCAGCCCCAGCATTTT.

The chain links TRBV27 to TRBJ2-5; D remains ambiguous. V was cut by 3 bases and J by 3 bases, with 29 bases left in between. CDR1 and CDR2 from the germline V gene are MNHEY and SMNVEV (reference sequence). The CDR3 covers 20 residues. The CDR3 reads CASSFIPGVRKGINEETQYF. CDR3 in DNA: TGTGCCAGCAGTTTCATTCCTGGGGTTCGGAAAGGAATAAACGAAGAGACCCAGTACTTC.

V usage is TRBV11-2 and J usage is TRBJ1-2, with D maybe TRBD1 (5 bases). The CDR3 contains 13 residues. CDR1 and CDR2 (germline): SGHAT, FQNNGV. V shed 2 bases and J shed 3 bases, with 7 bases lying between them. The CDR3 DNA sequence: TGTGCCAGCAGCTTATGGGGGGACTATGGCTACACCTTC. The encoded protein is CASSLWGDYGYTF.

This rearrangement joins TRBV10-3 to TRBJ2-2; the match to TRBD2 covers 13 bases. Germline lookup yields CDR1 ENHRY and CDR2 SYGVKD. The CDR3 runs 19 residues. V shed 2 bases and J 0 bases; nucleotides not matched to a gene: 6. The CDR3 DNA reads TGTGCCATCAGTGAGCAGACTAGCGGGGGGCTCTCGAACACCGGGGAGCTGTTTTTT. Translating it yields CAISEQTSGGLSNTGELFF.

The V call is TRBV27, the J call TRBJ1-2; no clear D gene. CDR3 length: 13 amino acids. The V end lost 3 bases, the J end lost 2 bases, and 7 bases lay between the germline ends. Germline CDR1 reads MNHEY; CDR2 reads SMNVEV (reference sequence). CDR3 residues: CASSFEGNYGYTF. CDR3 coding DNA: TGTGCCAGCAGTTTTGAGGGCAACTATGGCTACACCTTC.

The J gene is TRBJ1-6, the V gene TRBV11-1; D gene ambiguous. CDR1 and CDR2 (germline): SGHAT, FQDESV (reference sequence). The CDR3 runs to 14 residues. Deletions cut 0 bases from V and 6 bases from J, with 6 bases between. This CDR3 reads CASSLAGSNSPLHF. For the CDR3, the DNA is TGTGCCAGCAGCTTAGCCGGGTCTAATTCACCCCTCCACTTT.

This chain uses TRBV30 with TRBJ2-7; 10 bases agree with TRBD1. Trimming removed 0 bases from V and 3 bases from J; junction bases left unmatched: 2. Germline V gene sequence: CDR1 GTSNPN, CDR2 SVGIG (reference sequence). The CDR3 has 14 amino acids. CDR3: CAWSVGTGDYEQYF. CDR3 nucleotides: TGTGCCTGGAGTGTAGGGACAGGGGACTACGAGCAGTACTTC. Supplemented by reference TRBV30 and TRBJ2-7, the full variable domain reads SQTIHQWPATLVQPVGSPLSLECTVEGTSNPNLYWYRQAAGRGLQLLFYSVGIGQISSEVPQNLSASRPQDRQFILSSKKLLLSDSGFYLCAWSVGTGDYEQYFGPGTRLTVT.

The CDR3 DNA reads TGTGCCAGCAAAAGGAGGTTAGGGTTCCAAGAGACCCAGTACTTC. Translated: CASKRRLGFQETQYF. The chain uses TRBV6-5 and TRBJ2-5; weak D call: TRBD2 (5 bases). V lost 7 bases to trimming and J lost 1 base, with 16 bases between them. Looked up from germline, CDR1 is MNHEY and CDR2 is SVGAGI. The CDR3 contains 15 residues.

The chain is built from TRBV19 and TRBJ2-7; D might be TRBD1 (5 bases). CDR1 LNHDA and CDR2 SQIVND come from the germline V gene (reference sequence). V gave up 5 bases and J gave up 6 bases, with 20 bases separating them. This CDR3 has 15 residues. The CDR3 loop is CASSLREGVFLEQYF. DNA of the CDR3: TGTGCCAGTAGTTTAAGAGAAGGGGTGTTTCTCGAGCAGTACTTC.

This clone occurred once. V gene TRBV27 combines with J gene TRBJ1-5, with D maybe TRBD1 (5 bases). Trimming cost V 4 bases and J 3 bases, with 7 bases left between them. Germline V lookup: CDR1 MNHEY, CDR2 SMNVEV (reference sequence). The CDR3 is 13 amino acids. The CDR3: CASSSGFNQPQHF. DNA for the CDR3: TGTGCCAGCAGTTCAGGGTTCAATCAGCCCCAGCATTTT.

Points on this clone: This specimen includes other DNA sequences encoding the same CDR3. The chain joins TRBV18 to TRBJ1-3; D gene uncertain. The CDR3 is 14 amino acids. Germline-derived CDR1 and CDR2 are KGHSH and LQKENI. Trimming took off 2 bases at V and 4 bases at J, with 9 bases between the two ends. CDR3 in DNA: TGTGCCAGCTCACCATCGGACTCCGGAAACACCATATATTTT. It translates to CASSPSDSGNTIYF.

The chain couples TRBV5-1 to TRBJ1-2; maybe TRBD1 (6 bases). This CDR3 is 13 amino acids long. CDR1 and CDR2 (germline): SGHRS, YFSETQ. V lost 1 base, J lost 9 bases, and 13 bases lay in between. CDR3 sequence (DNA): TGCGCCAGCAGCTTGTCAGGGGTCGAGCGCTACACCTTC. As protein: CASSLSGVERYTF.

This clone occurred a few times. The CDR3 loop is CASSSRGNQPQHF. The CDR3 DNA sequence: TGTGCCAGCAGCTCCAGGGGCAATCAGCCCCAGCATTTT. This chain links TRBV5-6 with TRBJ1-5; perhaps TRBD1 as D (5 bases). CDR1 and CDR2 (germline): SGHDT, YYEEEE. CDR3 length equals 13 residues. V was clipped by 3 bases and J by 2 bases, with 6 bases between them.

This clone appeared a few times. The chain combines TRBV9 with TRBJ2-7; D perhaps matches TRBD2 (6 bases). The CDR3 has 15 residues. Germline V gene sequence: CDR1 SGDLS, CDR2 YYNGEE. The V gene lost 3 bases and the J gene lost 0 bases, with 13 bases spanning the gap. CDR3 sequence (DNA): TGTGCCAGCAGCGCGTTAGCGGAGTTCTCCTACGAGCAGTACTTC. It codes for CASSALAEFSYEQYF.

The rearrangement uses TRBV7-6 and TRBJ2-1, with 11 positions matching TRBD1. The V gene end was trimmed by 4 bases and the J gene end by 5 bases; junction bases not matched to a gene: 4. Germline V gene data show CDR1 as SGHVS and CDR2 as FNYEAQ. The CDR3 spans 15 residues. The CDR3 nucleotides read TGTGCCAGCAGCTCGGACAGGGGGCTTAACAATGAGCAGTTCTTC. Protein sequence: CASSSDRGLNNEQFF.